This section outlines one TCR beta chain sequence together with its context. It lacks a known antigen. There are no base qualities to consult, and no much larger clone falls within one base. According to the germline V gene, CDR1 reads SGHRS and CDR2 reads YFSETQ. Taken from cysteine to phenylalanine, the CDR3 has 13 residues. Here the CDR3 DNA is all that survives: 39 bases in frame from base 1. The germline ends are 9 bases apart after V is trimmed by 3 bases and J by 6 bases. The sample comes from a study of cytomegalovirus exposure and HLA in healthy donors (dated by TCRdb to 2017 to 2019). As for the study more broadly: In an earlier analysis of 550 to 750 of the donors, 276 Gb of sequence data and 117 million unique TCR beta sequences from about 180 million T cells were reported. Among the 398 genotyped donors, around 81% belonged to the genetic ancestry cluster associated with self-reported Caucasian donors. Donor age, sex, ethnicity and CMV serostatus were collected together with the repertoire data. Class I and class II HLA loci were covered by the typing at four-digit resolution. Genome-wide SNP genotypes for about 60% of the 666 donors were used in a later genetic analysis, which treated that subset as a discovery cohort. The number of donors typed differed by locus, with 629-630 for A, B, C, DRB1 and DQB1, roughly 520 for DQA1, over 600 for DPA1, and some 450 for DPB1. In addition to the first cohort of approximately 670 subjects, a separate validation cohort of around 110 different subjects was used. Roughly five DR-DQ haplotypes were handled as single units for association and clustering because linkage in the cohort was strong. The study profiled the T cell repertoires of under 700 subjects by immunosequencing and related them to cytomegalovirus serostatus. In the later analysis, no new phenotypic data were used to find candidate immune exposures; instead, reliance was placed on TCR beta sequences and their occurrence across donors. To study patterns of TCR occurrence, a later analysis re-analyzed previously published TCR beta repertoires from 666 donors and added high-resolution HLA genotyping. An early release that covered about 640 HLA-typed donors contained about 300 gigabases of sequencing data and around 85 million unique TCR sequences. The study combined high-throughput TCR immunosequencing, statistical association of individual TCRs with disease status, and machine learning to predict cytomegalovirus infection status. Among some 400 genotyped donors of the cohort, an average of around 250,000 unique TCR beta nucleotide sequences was sequenced per donor, of which approximately 18% were non-productive. Every discovery cohort repertoire had been produced on one sequencing platform. The study aimed to test whether signatures of past pathogen exposure could be identified by cataloging public T cell receptors. An earlier analysis of around 640 of the donors used high-throughput TCR beta sequencing to judge whether each TCR beta V gene segment behaved as functional or pseudogenic.

Libraries were made using the immunoSEQ multiplex PCR assay. For the multiplex PCR, a mixture combining 60 forward primers for TCR Vbeta segments and 13 reverse primers for TCR Jbeta segments was used. The CDR3 region of rearranged TCR beta genes was amplified from genomic DNA by a multiplex PCR assay. The Illumina HiSeq System was used to sequence the amplified TCR beta libraries as 87-base-pair reads. Concerning the study's data processing: A later analysis tallied 80 million to 95 million unique TCR beta chains across the 666 repertoires, and around 12 million of those chains were shared by two or more donors. Raw reads were error-corrected and collapsed into unique sequences with a nearest-neighbor algorithm that merged closely related sequences to remove PCR and sequencing errors. CDR3 sequences were aligned to IMGT reference sequences to assign V, D and J gene segments. Each retained sequence needed at least a six-nucleotide match to both a V gene segment and a J gene segment. Rearrangements were called productive when the CDR3 lacked stop codons and stayed in frame with V and J; all others were non-productive. Following IMGT convention, CDR3 was defined as the stretch from the second conserved V-encoded cysteine to the conserved J-encoded phenylalanine. Sequences without an unambiguous match to a single V gene segment were excluded from the earlier analysis of 450 to 750 of the donors. In an earlier analysis of about 590 of the donors, a V segment was called functional when productive rearrangements were above 56.7%, and segregating when the standard deviation between donors exceeded 5%. A statistical classification framework was developed to diagnose cytomegalovirus status using the catalog of TCR beta chain sequences. V and J gene assignment, in a later analysis, came from comparing TCR nucleotide sequences with IMGT/GENE-DB human TR gene sequences. A later analysis assigned CDR3 sequences and most-parsimonious VDJ recombination scenarios with the TCRdist pipeline. In a later analysis, every TCR beta chain was defined by the combination of its CDR3 amino acid sequence and its V-gene family, and reads without a unique V-gene family were dropped. In a later analysis, around 650 highly shared, low-generation-probability nucleotide sequences were removed to address suspected cross-contamination and a sequencing artifact. In a later analysis, a clonal expansion index for each public chain was calculated from normalized within-repertoire ranks of inferred template counts. Generation probabilities in a later analysis came from a VDJ recombination model fitted to out-of-frame rearrangements, and those results were checked against IGoR. In a later analysis, hypergeometric tests were used to score TCR-TCR, TCR-HLA and TCR-CMV co-occurrence, with a repertoire-size bias correction applied to TCR pairs. False discovery rates were estimated in a later analysis by permuting HLA or CMV assignments 20 times. In a later analysis, co-occurring TCRs were grouped using DBSCAN, with TCRdist sequence similarity added in when clustering inside HLA-allele-positive subsets. Repertoires with fewer than 30,000 or more than 120,000 public chains were left out of co-occurrence clustering, as were about 5 repertoires with anomalous nucleotide sharing. What TCRdb holds here is the immuneACCESS table cut down to in-frame rearrangements. Part of the clones is not present; checked against another copy, under half of the missing clones reflect an unresolved V gene, and the others are unexplained. V, J and clone size derive from that table, while D and trimming were established from the DNA sequence. This sample holds a few hundred thousand clones; around three quarters were observed only once. Jointly, the top ten make up roughly a sixth of the sample.

The cohort consisted of fewer than 700 healthy bone marrow donors. At the time of sampling, every cohort member was nominally healthy, though immune exposures that went unrecorded were likely present. The donor tested CMV seronegative, placing the donor among the 350 or so seronegative members of the cohort. Each donor provided a peripheral blood sample, and peripheral blood mononuclear cells were used for TCR beta sequencing. Genomic DNA was extracted from the blood cell samples with the Qiagen DNeasy Blood Extraction Kit. The study at large found these results: Assigning TCR associations to individual alleles was difficult when HLA alleles, especially DR and DQ, strongly co-occurred. A group of highly shared sequence variants was considered likely to be a technical artifact of the sequencing pipeline. Because the 87-base-pair reads could not distinguish some IMGT-functional V segments, including TRBV6-2 and TRBV6-3, those segments were excluded. A total of about 150 TCR beta chains were listed by the study as associated with cytomegalovirus. In a later genetic analysis, a missense DCLRE1C variant was associated with V-gene and J-gene trimming of TCR beta chains, and the association was replicated in an independent cohort. The classifier was reported to diagnose cytomegalovirus status with high specificity and sensitivity in both the original cohort and the validation cohort. Broadly in line with IMGT annotations, most TCR beta V segments showed up in productive rearrangements about 87% or about 30% of the time in an earlier analysis of approximately 640 of the donors. A later analysis found that most CMV-associated TCR beta chains appeared HLA-restricted, with HLA associations seemingly driven largely by CMV exposure. Because HLA typing was unavailable for some donors at each locus, only the typed subset was used in association tests. Correlated functional status among segregating V segments might reflect linkage disequilibrium, but an unknown experimental factor could not be ruled out. A further reported finding was that TCR beta sequences accurately predicted the HLA-A and HLA-B alleles for most subjects in the first cohort. The authors suggested that the approach could potentially be extended to other disease states and immunological phenotypes. At a false discovery rate of 0.05, a later analysis linked fewer than 20,000 TCR beta sequences to specific HLA alleles. Sequencing depth was assumed to be roughly uniform across donors in the presence/absence analyses, though that assumption may not hold. A later analysis found that HLA-associated TCR beta chains were more clonally expanded and had lower generation probabilities than equally common non-associated chains. Most TCR sequences were observed very rarely across donors, whereas some public TCRs were present in many individuals. According to a later analysis, parvovirus B19, influenza, CMV and Epstein-Barr virus appeared linked to several top co-occurrence clusters. A few of the identified cytomegalovirus-associated TCR beta chains were confirmed in vitro to be specific for cytomegalovirus antigens. Over 15 rarely observed V segments, including chromosome 9 orphons, were excluded from the earlier analysis of about 600 of the donors because counts were too low. Immune exposure information for the cohort was limited to CMV serostatus. According to a later genetic analysis, donors in an Asian-associated ancestry cluster had fewer N-insertions in productive TCRs than the approximately 670-donor mean. According to a later analysis, TCR association rates differed among HLA loci, with DRB1 alleles showing the most associated TCRs and HLA-C alleles showing the fewest. In this cohort, only TCR beta chains were sequenced, and detectable features were limited by the absence of alpha or paired-chain data.

Sequencing input: PBMCs. The rearranged segments are TRBV5-1 and TRBJ2-2; no D segment can be confidently identified. This sequence was found in a man aged 35 to 55 in good health and CMV-seronegative. The encoded CDR3 is CASSSIEAGELFF. The sequenced DNA is TGCGCCAGCAGCTCCATCGAGGCCGGGGAGCTGTTTTTT. With the portions outside the CDR3 filled from the reference TRBV5-1 and TRBJ2-2 genes, the complete variable region becomes KAGVTQTPRYLIKTRGQQVTLSCSPISGHRSVSWYQQTPGQGLQFLFEYFSETQRNKGNFPGRFSGRQFSNSRSEMNVSTLELGDSALYLCASSSIEAGELFFGEGSRLTVL.